This T cell receptor beta chain came from a study of human T cells and chemical hapten exposure (dated by TCRdb to about 2021). Broadly, across the study: For sensitization, 2% DPC in acetone was applied to a roughly 2 cm by roughly 2 cm area of upper inner arm skin. Throughout the study period of 20 to 30 weeks, patients also received therapeutic DPC doses to the scalp every week. Patch testing was performed on the upper back with Finn chambers containing 0.01% DPC, and the patch tests were scored after 6 days according to International Contact Dermatitis Research Group standards. Most of the patients in the cohort were female, and the cohort covered alopecia areata with under or over 50% scalp involvement, alopecia totalis and alopecia universalis. Libraries were pooled for sequencing, and per-sample TCR yields varied mainly because of small differences in library volumes within the pool. Peripheral blood TCR repertoire changes were tracked in vivo in alopecia patients during primary and secondary sensitization to the hapten diphenylcyclopropenone (DPC). Blood samples were taken from patients before sensitization (week 0) and at 2, 6 and about 24 weeks after DPC sensitization. Roughly 30 alopecia patients gave blood for TCR sequencing at one to four time points (pre-sensitization, 2, 6 and 24 weeks).

In the case of this clonotype: There is no known antigen for this receptor. No qualities accompany the bases; no much larger clone lies one base away.

The CDR3 covers 14 residues, taking in both the cysteine and the phenylalanine. The CDR3 DNA has 42 bases and is translated from base 1. Unmatched junction bases come to 4, with V trimmed by 3 bases and J by 2 bases. For CDR1 and CDR2, the germline V gene (reference sequence) lists DFQATT and SNEGSKA. The library was obtained by RACE. For sequencing, a NextSeq 500 was employed. During library preparation, unique molecular identifiers were attached to individual cDNA molecules so that TCRs could be counted in a quantitative, reproducible way. Both TCR alpha and TCR beta chains were sequenced from each blood RNA sample. The published analysis was carried out like this. Samples had a median of approximately 93,000 TCRs, with a range from roughly 20,000 to 700,000. V, J and CDR3 annotation of the TCR reads was performed with the Decombinator software suite. Every sample was subsampled to the same number of TCRs (28,000) for the PS versus PT1 abundance plots. TCRs were defined as expanded if absent before sensitization and observed at least eight times at the 2-week time point. TCRdb took the public reads, trimmed them with fastp at Q25, ran MiXCR for clone calling and kept in-frame beta chains. CDR3 protein duplicates are merged, each entry listing the most common genes and DNA. TCRdb, not the original authors, processed these V and J calls. The sample table contains 100,000 to 150,000 distinct CDR3 sequences; only one count was recorded for 11% of them. The ten largest clonotypes hold 2% to 2.5% of the sample.

The investigation overall reported the following: All patients had alopecia, a presumed autoimmune disease, so their immune response might differ from that of healthy individuals. Repeated subsampling changed both the strength of the expansion versus patch-test correlation and the threshold at which the correlation became significant. The number of TCRs above 1 in 1000 frequency did not change with DPC sensitization; there was no evidence of global repertoire structure alterations. Compared with pre-sensitization or healthy control sets, expanded TCRs formed significantly more large CDR3 similarity clusters, which is consistent with antigen-driven responses. Patch test score correlated positively with the number of PT1 expanded TCRs, reaching significance at thresholds 8, 16 and 32 but not at 4.

In the paper's terms, the time point label means: patch test 3, about 24 weeks after DPC sensitization. The label giving this sample's treatment or condition can be read as: therapeutic diphenylcyclopropenone sensitization with weekly scalp DPC. At each patch-test visit, blood was drawn before the patch test was applied. To be eligible, patients had to be aged 18 to 70, diagnosed with alopecia and judged suitable for DPC therapy, while pregnant patients were excluded. Total RNA was extracted from unfractionated whole blood that had been collected in Tempus Blood RNA tubes. The rearranged segments are TRBV20-1 and TRBJ2-7, with 10 junctional bases fitting TRBD2. This clonotype was obtained from a woman between 50 and 59 years old with alopecia areata. Some clones in this sample may be carry-over from other donors' samples. The input for sequencing was whole blood, taken in connection with sensitization to the hapten diphenylcyclopropenone (DPC). The bases read TGCAGTGCTAGCGGGCTAGCGGGGGCCTACGAGCAGTACTTC. This encodes CSASGLAGAYEQYF.